The entry below gives a single TCR beta chain sequence along with its context. Its antigen is currently not known. No much larger clone exists at a distance of one base, and base qualities are not known. The library was built by means of the immunoSEQ multiplex PCR assay. For the multiplex PCR, a mixture combining 60 forward primers for TCR Vbeta segments and 13 reverse primers for TCR Jbeta segments was used. A multiplex PCR assay on genomic DNA amplified the CDR3 region of rearranged TCR beta genes. Amplified TCR beta libraries were sequenced as 87-base-pair reads on the Illumina HiSeq System. In the paper's pipeline: In a later analysis, around 80 million unique TCR beta chains were counted across the roughly 670 repertoires, and about 10 million of these chains were shared by at least two donors. A nearest-neighbor algorithm error-corrected the raw reads and collapsed the reads into unique sequences, merging closely related sequences to remove PCR and sequencing errors. V, D and J gene segments were assigned by aligning CDR3 sequences to IMGT reference sequences. For a sequence to be retained, a match of at least six nucleotides to both a V gene segment and a J gene segment was required. A rearrangement counted as productive if the CDR3 had no stop codons and remained in frame with V and J, and every other rearrangement counted as non-productive. CDR3 was defined by IMGT convention, running from the second conserved V-encoded cysteine to the conserved J-encoded phenylalanine. In an earlier analysis of 550 to 650 of the donors, sequences lacking an unambiguous match to a single V gene segment were excluded. An earlier analysis of a few hundred of the donors called V segments functional above 56.7% productive rearrangements and segregating when the between-donor standard deviation exceeded 5%. A statistical classification framework was developed to diagnose cytomegalovirus status using the catalog of TCR beta chain sequences. A later analysis assigned V and J genes by comparing TCR nucleotide sequences with IMGT/GENE-DB human TR gene sequences. Using the TCRdist pipeline, a later analysis assigned CDR3 sequences along with most-parsimonious VDJ recombination scenarios. In a later analysis, every TCR beta chain was defined by the combination of its CDR3 amino acid sequence and its V-gene family, and reads without a unique V-gene family were dropped. As a way to deal with suspected cross-contamination and a sequencing artifact, a later analysis dropped 450 to 700 nucleotide sequences that were highly shared and had low generation probability. A later analysis calculated a clonal expansion index for each public chain from normalized within-repertoire ranks of inferred template counts. In a later analysis, generation probabilities were computed using a VDJ recombination model fitted to out-of-frame rearrangements, and the results were checked against IGoR. Hypergeometric tests were used in a later analysis to score TCR-TCR, TCR-HLA and TCR-CMV co-occurrence, with a repertoire-size bias correction applied to the TCR pairs. In a later analysis, false discovery rates were estimated by permuting HLA or CMV assignments 20 times. A later analysis grouped co-occurring TCRs with DBSCAN, adding TCRdist sequence similarity when clustering within HLA-allele-positive subsets. Repertoires with fewer than 30,000 or more than 120,000 public chains, plus five repertoires with anomalous nucleotide sharing, were excluded from co-occurrence clustering. TCRdb's version of the immuneACCESS table is confined to in-frame rearrangements and falls short of the full clone set. An unresolved V gene accounts for under half of the shortfall where checked; the remainder is of unknown origin. V, J and clone size were drawn from that table, and D and trimming were deduced from the DNA. The sample table records around 130,000 clones; less than 85% of these occur just once. Together, the top ten hold roughly 2.4% of the sample.

The data are from a study of cytomegalovirus exposure and HLA in healthy donors (dated by TCRdb to the late 2010s). Regarding the research as a whole: In an earlier analysis of some 610 of the donors, under 300 Gb of sequence data and 120 million or so unique TCR beta sequences from 150 million to 200 million T cells were reported. Roughly 300 gigabases of sequencing data and 70 million to 100 million unique TCR sequences made up an early release that covered approximately 700 HLA-typed donors. The genetic ancestry cluster associated with self-reported Caucasian donors included around 76% of the roughly 360 genotyped donors. The study aimed to test whether signatures of past pathogen exposure could be identified by cataloging public T cell receptors. The study used immunosequencing to profile the T cell repertoires of hundreds of subjects and linked those repertoires to cytomegalovirus serostatus. Besides the first cohort of around 670 subjects, a separate validation cohort made up of 120 different subjects was used. To predict cytomegalovirus infection status, the study combined high-throughput TCR immunosequencing, statistical association of individual TCRs with disease status, and machine learning. A later analysis re-analyzed previously published TCR beta repertoires from 550 to 700 donors and added high-resolution HLA genotyping to study TCR occurrence patterns. Rather than using new phenotypic data, the later analysis identified candidate immune exposures from TCR beta sequences and from how often those sequences occurred across donors. An earlier analysis of more than 450 of the donors used high-throughput TCR beta sequencing to judge whether each TCR beta V gene segment behaved as functional or pseudogenic. Alongside the repertoire data, information on donor age, sex, ethnicity and CMV serostatus was compiled. In a later genetic analysis, genome-wide SNP genotypes for about 55% of the 666 donors were used, and that subset was treated as a discovery cohort. All discovery cohort repertoires had been generated using a single sequencing platform. Both class I and class II loci were covered by HLA typing, at four-digit resolution. The number of donors typed differed by locus, with 629-630 for A, B, C, DRB1 and DQB1, 522 for DQA1, some 570 for DPA1, and roughly 450 for DPB1. Because of strong linkage in the cohort, 5 or 6 DR-DQ haplotypes were treated as single units for association and clustering. Across some 400 genotyped donors of the cohort, an average of about 220,000 unique TCR beta nucleotide sequences per donor were sequenced, and roughly a sixth of those sequences were non-productive. What the work shows at the level of the full study, not this receptor alone: The classifier was reported to diagnose cytomegalovirus status with high specificity and sensitivity in both the original cohort and the validation cohort. According to a later analysis, parvovirus B19, influenza, CMV and Epstein-Barr virus appeared linked to several top co-occurrence clusters. Assigning TCR associations to individual alleles was difficult when HLA alleles, especially DR and DQ, strongly co-occurred. Because HLA typing was missing for some donors at each locus, association tests included only the typed subset. It was suggested by the authors that the approach could potentially be generalized to other disease states and immunological phenotypes. Some IMGT-functional V segments, including TRBV6-2 and TRBV6-3, could not be told apart with the 87-base-pair reads, so those segments were excluded. According to a later analysis, most CMV-associated TCR beta chains appeared to be HLA-restricted, and the HLA associations seemed to be driven largely by CMV exposure. A later genetic analysis reported fewer N-insertions in productive TCRs among donors in an Asian-associated ancestry cluster than the approximately 700-donor mean. For the cohort, immune exposure information was limited to CMV serostatus. Broadly in line with IMGT annotations, most TCR beta V segments showed up in productive rearrangements about 87% or about 30% of the time in an earlier analysis of 450 to 750 of the donors. A later genetic analysis associated a missense DCLRE1C variant with V-gene and J-gene trimming of TCR beta chains, and an independent cohort replicated the association. Linkage disequilibrium might explain the correlated functional status among segregating V segments, but an unknown experimental factor could not be ruled out. Most TCR sequences were observed very rarely across donors, whereas some public TCRs were present in many individuals. A later analysis associated about 17,000 TCR beta sequences with specific HLA alleles at a false discovery rate of 0.05. Because counts were too low, more than 15 rarely observed V segments, including chromosome 9 orphons, were left out of the earlier analysis of 500 to 750 of the donors. A cluster of highly shared sequence variants was judged likely to be a technical artifact of the sequencing pipeline. In a later analysis, HLA-associated TCR beta chains were found to be more clonally expanded and to have lower generation probabilities than equally common non-associated chains. A further reported finding was that TCR beta sequences accurately predicted the HLA-A and HLA-B alleles for most subjects in the first cohort. In a later analysis, TCR association rates were found to vary across HLA loci, with the most associated TCRs seen for DRB1 alleles and the fewest for HLA-C alleles. The presence/absence analyses assumed that sequencing depth was roughly uniform across donors, and that assumption may not be true. The cohort was sequenced for TCR beta chains only, and without alpha or paired-chain data the features that could be detected were limited. A few of the identified cytomegalovirus-associated TCR beta chains were confirmed in vitro to be specific for cytomegalovirus antigens. A total of 150 to 200 TCR beta chains were listed by the study as associated with cytomegalovirus.

The cohort comprised 666 healthy bone marrow donors. At the time of sampling, every cohort member was nominally healthy, though immune exposures that went unrecorded were likely present. The donor tested CMV seronegative, placing the donor among the approximately 360 seronegative members of the cohort. Every donor gave a peripheral blood sample, and the peripheral blood mononuclear cells from that sample were used for TCR beta sequencing. Genomic DNA extraction from the blood cell samples was performed with the Qiagen DNeasy Blood Extraction Kit. Relative to germline, V is 6 bases shorter and J is 3 bases shorter, with 15 bases between their ends. Taken from cysteine to phenylalanine, the CDR3 has 15 residues. The sequence is cut down to CDR3 DNA, 45 bases in frame from base 1. The CDR1 and CDR2 encoded by the germline V gene (reference sequence) are SEHNR and FQNEAQ.

The source material was PBMCs. The source of this sequence is a young man in good health and CMV-seronegative. This sequence uses TRBV7-9 and TRBJ2-1; a tentative D match to TRBD2 spans 6 bases. The encoded CDR3 is CASRIGGVDYNEQFF. The DNA reads as follows: TGTGCCAGCAGAATCGGAGGGGTCGACTACAATGAGCAGTTCTTC.